Listed below are T cell receptor beta chains from one sample, sequenced in a study of cytomegalovirus exposure and HLA in healthy donors. Sequencing was performed with immunoSEQ multiplex PCR; in TCRdb, only in-frame clones are kept and a portion is missing. The sample has approximately 150,000 clones; roughly 68% are singletons. The sequencing input was PBMCs. These receptors all stem from a man in his 60s in good health and CMV-seronegative. Each CDR3 is given with its conserved first and last residue. The D gene is left open where the match is weak. The size field is filled for only some rows; it gives once, few, many or a size class.

abundance | d_gene | j_gene | v_gene | CDR3aa | CDR3nt
- | TRBD1 | TRBJ2-7 | TRBV28 | CASRSPGTGFEQYF | TGTGCCAGCCGAAGCCCCGGGACAGGGTTCGAGCAGTACTTC
- | TRBD1 | TRBJ1-1 | TRBV19 | CASSLGQGAREAFF | TGTGCCAGTAGCCTTGGACAGGGGGCACGTGAAGCTTTCTTT
- | - | TRBJ1-5 | TRBV27 | CASSPYSNQPQHF | TGTGCCAGCAGCCCTTATAGCAATCAGCCCCAGCATTTT
- | TRBD2 | TRBJ2-2 | TRBV6-5 | CASSYAGVVGELFF | TGTGCCAGCAGTTACGCGGGAGTTGTCGGGGAGCTGTTTTTT
- | - | TRBJ1-2 | TRBV29-1 | CSVGQGLGYTF | TGCAGCGTTGGCCAGGGTTTGGGCTACACCTTC
- | TRBD1 | TRBJ1-6 | TRBV30 | CAWGGQGYNSPLHF | TGTGCCTGGGGCGGACAGGGGTATAATTCACCCCTCCACTTT
few | - | TRBJ1-5 | TRBV7-9 | CASSLAGDSNQPQHF | TGTGCCAGCAGCTTAGCAGGAGATAGCAATCAGCCCCAGCATTTT
- | TRBD2 | TRBJ2-1 | TRBV25-1 | CASSLAGGPSEQFF | TGTGCCAGCAGCCTAGCGGGAGGGCCGAGTGAGCAGTTCTTC
- | - | TRBJ2-1 | TRBV28 | CASSLPTLGGQNEQFF | TGTGCCAGCAGTTTACCTACCCTCGGGGGGCAGAATGAGCAGTTCTTC
- | TRBD1 | TRBJ1-2 | TRBV9 | CASSPRTGRYGYTF | TGTGCCAGCAGCCCTCGGACAGGCCGCTATGGCTACACCTTC
- | - | TRBJ1-3 | TRBV25-1 | CASVSSGNTIYF | TGTGCCAGCGTCAGCTCTGGAAACACCATATATTTT
- | TRBD2 | TRBJ2-7 | TRBV7-6 | CASSLVSAGGPRTYEQYF | TGTGCCAGCAGCTTAGTATCAGCGGGAGGGCCTCGTACCTACGAGCAGTACTTC
few | TRBD1 | TRBJ1-5 | TRBV7-6 | CASSLGSGQEASGQPQHF | TGTGCCAGCAGCTTAGGATCGGGACAGGAGGCATCGGGTCAGCCCCAGCATTTT
few | - | TRBJ1-2 | TRBV5-1 | CASSLEVGVLRGYTF | TGCGCCAGCAGCTTGGAGGTCGGGGTGTTGAGGGGCTACACCTTC
- | TRBD1 | TRBJ1-3 | TRBV28 | CASRSGTGAGNTIYF | TGTGCCAGCAGGAGTGGGACAGGGGCTGGAAACACCATATATTTT
- | TRBD2 | TRBJ2-3 | TRBV7-9 | CASSSLQLAGGPETQYF | TGTGCCAGCAGCTCCCTCCAACTAGCGGGAGGGCCCGAAACGCAGTATTTT
- | - | TRBJ1-2 | TRBV7-2 | CASSIKSDGQYLSGYTF | TGTGCCAGCTCAATTAAATCAGACGGACAGTACCTCTCTGGCTACACCTTC
- | TRBD1 | TRBJ2-7 | TRBV7-8 | CASSLRPGQGFEQYF | TGTGCCAGCAGTCTAAGACCGGGACAGGGCTTCGAGCAGTACTTC
- | - | TRBJ2-2 | TRBV6-1 | CASTPRRGTGELFF | TGTGCCAGCACCCCCCGCCGGGGTACCGGGGAGCTGTTTTTT
- | TRBD1 | TRBJ1-2 | TRBV29-1 | CSVSDPLGQGAGYGYTF | TGCAGCGTCTCCGACCCGCTCGGACAGGGGGCAGGTTATGGCTACACCTTC
few | TRBD2 | TRBJ2-7 | TRBV5-6 | CASSWGTSGRMDEQYF | TGTGCCAGCAGCTGGGGAACTAGCGGGAGAATGGACGAGCAGTACTTC
few | - | TRBJ2-5 | TRBV2 | CASSEGGLETQYF | TGTGCCAGCAGTGAAGGAGGGCTAGAGACCCAGTACTTC
- | - | TRBJ2-5 | TRBV14 | CASSLRLGETQYF | TGTGCCAGCAGCCTACGACTGGGAGAGACCCAGTACTTC
- | - | TRBJ2-7 | TRBV14 | CASSQLRGPGEQYF | TGTGCCAGCAGCCAACTTAGGGGCCCTGGGGAGCAGTACTTC
- | TRBD1 | TRBJ2-7 | TRBV15 | CATSRDRDRGTYEQYF | TGTGCCACCAGCAGAGATAGGGACAGGGGAACCTACGAGCAGTACTTC
- | - | TRBJ2-3 | TRBV7-3 | CASSLNSPDTDTQYF | TGTGCCAGCAGCTTAAACAGCCCTGACACAGATACGCAGTATTTT
few | TRBD2 | TRBJ2-2 | TRBV2 | CASRLAGDSGELFF | TGTGCCAGTAGACTAGCGGGAGATTCCGGGGAGCTGTTTTTT
- | - | TRBJ2-3 | TRBV5-1 | CASSLAGLDITDTQYF | TGCGCCAGCAGCTTGGCCGGGCTGGACATCACAGATACGCAGTATTTT
- | - | TRBJ2-2 | TRBV21-1 | CASSKRSGRDTGELFF | TGTGCCAGCAGCAAAAGGAGCGGGAGGGACACCGGGGAGCTGTTTTTT
- | - | TRBJ2-1 | TRBV18 | CASSLDPGSEQFF | TGTGCCAGCTCGCTGGACCCGGGGAGTGAGCAGTTCTTC
- | - | TRBJ2-7 | TRBV5-4 | CASNVEQGGMHEQYF | TGTGCCAGCAACGTGGAACAGGGCGGTATGCACGAGCAGTACTTC
- | TRBD2 | TRBJ2-2 | TRBV25-1 | CASSESSGRASGELFF | TGTGCCAGCAGTGAATCTAGCGGGAGGGCCTCCGGGGAGCTGTTTTTT
- | TRBD2 | TRBJ2-2 | TRBV15 | CATSRGLAGIHANTGELFF | TGTGCCACCAGCAGAGGGCTAGCGGGGATACACGCGAACACCGGGGAGCTGTTTTTT
few | - | TRBJ2-7 | TRBV19 | CASSIVWQGNYEQYF | TGTGCCAGTAGTATAGTTTGGCAGGGTAACTACGAGCAGTACTTC
- | TRBD2 | TRBJ2-1 | TRBV19 | CASSLAGFLNEQFF | TGTGCCAGCTCACTAGCGGGGTTCCTCAATGAGCAGTTCTTC
once | - | TRBJ1-1 | TRBV2 | CASIPDPSLTEAFF | TGTGCCAGCATTCCTGACCCTAGTCTCACTGAAGCTTTCTTT
- | TRBD1 | TRBJ1-1 | TRBV7-2 | CASSSRQGMNTEAFF | TGTGCCAGCAGCTCAAGACAGGGCATGAACACTGAAGCTTTCTTT
few | - | TRBJ2-7 | TRBV11-2 | CASSFAGNYEQYF | TGTGCCAGCAGCTTTGCAGGAAACTACGAGCAGTACTTC
- | TRBD2 | TRBJ2-7 | TRBV9 | CASSVEGGTSGSSYEQYF | TGTGCCAGCAGCGTAGAGGGAGGGACTAGCGGGAGCTCCTACGAGCAGTACTTC
- | - | TRBJ1-2 | TRBV10-3 | CAINGQADGYTF | TGTGCCATCAATGGACAAGCAGATGGCTACACCTTC
- | - | TRBJ2-3 | TRBV7-6 | CASSQGVGREDTQYF | TGTGCCAGCAGCCAAGGGGTAGGCCGCGAAGATACGCAGTATTTT
- | - | TRBJ1-3 | TRBV28 | CASSSPRGLDSGNTIYF | TGTGCCAGCAGTTCACCACGAGGTCTCGACTCTGGAAACACCATATATTTT
- | TRBD2 | TRBJ2-5 | TRBV10-3 | CAISESEREGSGETQYF | TGTGCCATCAGTGAGTCCGAGCGGGAAGGGAGTGGAGAGACCCAGTACTTC
- | - | TRBJ1-2 | TRBV4-1 | CASSRGSIDGNNTF | TGCGCCAGCAGCCGAGGATCGATAGACGGAAACAACACCTTC
few | - | TRBJ1-1 | TRBV6-6 | CASSSRGTEAFF | TGTGCCAGCAGTTCTCGGGGCACTGAAGCTTTCTTT
- | - | TRBJ2-6 | TRBV19 | CASIPSGTGANVLTF | TGTGCCAGTATTCCCTCAGGGACTGGGGCCAACGTCCTGACTTTC
- | - | TRBJ2-2 | TRBV10-2 | CASRRQTNTGELFF | TGCGCCAGCAGAAGACAGACCAACACCGGGGAGCTGTTTTTT
once | - | TRBJ1-5 | TRBV2 | CASSAGRALNQPQHF | TGTGCCAGCAGCGCGGGACGGGCTCTCAATCAGCCCCAGCATTTT
- | - | TRBJ1-1 | TRBV6-5 | CASSTRTQNTEAFF | TGTGCCAGCAGTACCCGGACTCAGAACACTGAAGCTTTCTTT
- | - | TRBJ2-5 | TRBV7-2 | CASSLDNIQETQYF | TGTGCCAGCAGCTTAGACAACATCCAAGAGACCCAGTACTTC
few | - | TRBJ1-1 | TRBV28 | CATRNTEAFF | TGTGCCACCCGGAACACTGAAGCTTTCTTT
- | - | TRBJ1-1 | TRBV6-1 | CASSERGRDTEAFF | TGTGCCAGCAGTGAACGGGGTCGGGACACTGAAGCTTTCTTT
- | TRBD2 | TRBJ2-5 | TRBV7-3 | CASSLVAGGPGETQYF | TGTGCCAGCAGCTTAGTTGCGGGAGGGCCTGGGGAGACCCAGTACTTC